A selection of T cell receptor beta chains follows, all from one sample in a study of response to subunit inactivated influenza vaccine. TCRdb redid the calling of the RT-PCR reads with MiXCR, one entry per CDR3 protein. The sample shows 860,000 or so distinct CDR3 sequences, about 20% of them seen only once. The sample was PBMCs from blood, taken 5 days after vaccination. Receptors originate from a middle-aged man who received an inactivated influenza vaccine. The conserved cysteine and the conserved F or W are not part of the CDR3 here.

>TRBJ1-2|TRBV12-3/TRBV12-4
ASSSRGGIEGYT
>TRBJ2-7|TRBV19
ASSIVWDLSYEQY
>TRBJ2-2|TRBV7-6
ASSSELAGVIGELF
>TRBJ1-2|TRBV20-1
SATTGGVFYGYT
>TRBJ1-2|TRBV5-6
ASSPAARGRYNYGYT
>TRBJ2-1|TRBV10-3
ATARSGNEQF
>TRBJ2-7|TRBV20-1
SARFSEYPYEQY
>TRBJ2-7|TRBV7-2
ASSFDRYLYEQY
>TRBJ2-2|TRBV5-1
ASSINQGNTGELF
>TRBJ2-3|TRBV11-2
ASSPATSGGVLSDTQY
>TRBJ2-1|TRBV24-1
ATSDLYSGSSYNEQF
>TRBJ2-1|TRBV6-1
ASSRASGLAAYNEQF
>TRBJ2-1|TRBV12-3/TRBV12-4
ASSQLAGGFGNEQF
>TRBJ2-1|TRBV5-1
ASSSSTPNNEQF
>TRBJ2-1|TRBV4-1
ASSWAGTNYNEQF
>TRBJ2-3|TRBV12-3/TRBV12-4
ASSFVGGWSTDTQY
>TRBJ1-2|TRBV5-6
ASSPRWGSDGYT
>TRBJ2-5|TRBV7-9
ASSFQVETQY
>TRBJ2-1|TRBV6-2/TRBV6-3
ASSYQRYNEQF
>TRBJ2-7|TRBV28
ASQAGTGNVEQY
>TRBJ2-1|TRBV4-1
ASSQEYEVGTPSYNEQF
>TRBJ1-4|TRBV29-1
SVVVQGNEKLF
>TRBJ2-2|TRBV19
ASSMGIPTGELF
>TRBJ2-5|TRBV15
ATSRATSGGLETQY
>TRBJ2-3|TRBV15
ATSRNAGGADTQY
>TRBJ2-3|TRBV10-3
AISGGADTQY
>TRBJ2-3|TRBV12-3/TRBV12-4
ASSLGQLAGGPSDTQY
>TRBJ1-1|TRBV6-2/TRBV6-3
ASIKDRGLSTEAF
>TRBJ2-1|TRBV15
ATSRDSTLKQF
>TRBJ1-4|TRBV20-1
SASWTDEKLF
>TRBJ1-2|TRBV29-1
SVRTGGGGSPIYGYT
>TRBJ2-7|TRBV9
ASSASRQGGYEQY
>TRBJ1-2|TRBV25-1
ASSEAGIYGYT
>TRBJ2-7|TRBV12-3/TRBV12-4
ASSLTGTEQY
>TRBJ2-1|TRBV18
ASSPPMRQSQEKF
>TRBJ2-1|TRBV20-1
SAPPWGAYNEQF
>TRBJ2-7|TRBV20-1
SARERLEGYEQY